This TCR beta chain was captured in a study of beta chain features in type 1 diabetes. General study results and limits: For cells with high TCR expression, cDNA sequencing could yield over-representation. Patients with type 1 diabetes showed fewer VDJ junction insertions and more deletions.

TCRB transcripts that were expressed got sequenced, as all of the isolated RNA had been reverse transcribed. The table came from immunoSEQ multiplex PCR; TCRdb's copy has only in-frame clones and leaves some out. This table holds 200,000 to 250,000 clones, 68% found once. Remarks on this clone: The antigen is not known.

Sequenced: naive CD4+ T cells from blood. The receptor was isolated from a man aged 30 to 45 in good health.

The CDR3 sequence is CAWTPTGEVGYTF. The DNA of the CDR3 is TGTGCCTGGACACCGACAGGGGAGGTTGGCTACACCTTC. The chain is built from TRBV30 and TRBJ1-2, with 8 bases aligning to TRBD1. This CDR3 is built from 13 residues. From germline, CDR1 is GTSNPN and CDR2 SVGIG (reference sequence). Trimming at V came to 4 bases and at J to 7 bases, leaving 8 bases not matched to a gene.